The 27 T cell receptor beta chains reported below all come from one sample, sequenced in a study of CD8 T cells in ankylosing spondylitis. These receptors' antigens are unknown. General study results and limits: Within ankylosing spondylitis blood, a TCR beta motif made up of seven to nine highly homologous variants appeared to be characteristic.

TCRdb analysed the 5' RACE reads with MiXCR anew, one entry per CDR3 protein. The sample includes around 890,000 distinct CDR3 sequences, about 12% of them seen just once. Sequenced input: blood, either unsorted or a sorted T cell fraction (not recorded which). These receptor sequences come from a male donor with ankylosing spondylitis.

V and J are TRBV6-1 and TRBJ2-5; D is possibly TRBD2 (5 bases). Trimming removed 4 bases from V and 5 bases from J, with 17 bases in between. This CDR3 region has 15 residues. Germline values: CDR1 MNHNS, CDR2 SASEGT. As DNA, the CDR3 is TGTGCCAGCAGTGTCCTAGCTAGGGAGTTGGAGACCCAGTACTTC. It yields the protein CASSVLARELETQYF.

This clonotype was found a few times. This CDR3 reads CASRMSSGANVLTF. The CDR3 nucleotides read TGCGCCAGCAGGATGAGCTCTGGGGCCAACGTCCTGACTTTC. The rearrangement joins TRBV5-1 to TRBJ2-6, with D unclear. Trimming pared 5 bases from V and 0 bases from J, leaving 6 bases between. This CDR3 spans 14 amino acids. Germline assignment: CDR1 SGHRS and CDR2 YFSETQ.

V and J are TRBV18 and TRBJ1-2; D might be TRBD1 (6 bases). The CDR3 has 14 residues. CDR1 KGHSH and CDR2 LQKENI come from the germline V gene. V was shortened by 3 bases and J by 6 bases, with 14 bases between the two germline ends. CDR3 nucleotides: TGTGCCAGCTCACCTTCGACAGGACCTGATGGCTACACCTTC. Protein: CASSPSTGPDGYTF.

In this sample, this clonotype turned up a few times. CDR3 coding DNA: TGTGCCAGCAGTCGGGGGACGACGCTACGAGAGCAGTACTTC. Its translation is CASSRGTTLREQYF. This chain uses TRBV28 with TRBJ2-7; TRBD2 is a possible D gene (6 bases). The CDR3 extends over 14 amino acids. The V end was cut by 5 bases, the J end by 7 bases, with 18 bases between. CDR1 is MDHEN, CDR2 SYDVKM, per germline.

V is TRBV7-2 and J is TRBJ1-5, with D possibly matching TRBD1 (5 bases). The CDR3 contains 14 residues. The V gene's germline CDR1 is SGHTA and CDR2 FQGNSA. Trimming left V 1 base short and J 11 bases short, with 15 bases between. CDR3 DNA sequence: TGTGCCAGCAGCTTAGTGTCGGGGGGAAGGTCCCAGCATTTT. Translation gives CASSLVSGGRSQHF.

The chain links TRBV20-1 to TRBJ2-1, with 11 bases aligning to TRBD2. Trimming removed 3 bases from V and 3 bases from J; junction bases left unmatched: 7. The CDR3 is made up of 16 amino acids. The V gene's germline CDR1 is DFQATT and CDR2 SNEGSKA (reference sequence). CDR3 sequence (DNA): TGCAGTGCTAGGCCCCGGACTAGCGGGCTCTACAATGAGCAGTTCTTC. It yields the protein CSARPRTSGLYNEQFF.

There are a few counts of this clonotype. This chain uses TRBV18 with TRBJ1-3; no reliable D call. CDR1 is KGHSH and CDR2 is LQKENI in the germline V gene. V lost 5 bases to trimming and J lost 0 bases, with 8 bases between them. The CDR3 is 14 amino acids. CDR3 sequence (DNA): TGTGCCAGCTCAGTGACGGACTCTGGAAACACCATATATTTT. Protein sequence: CASSVTDSGNTIYF. Together with reference TRBV18 and TRBJ1-3, the CDR3 gives the full variable domain: NAGVMQNPRHLVRRRGQEARLRCSPMKGHSHVYWYRQLPEEGLKFMVYLQKENIIDESGMPKERFSAEFPKEGPSILRIQQVVRGDSAAYFCASSVTDSGNTIYFGEGSWLTVV.

The chain has TRBV5-1 and TRBJ2-1, with D perhaps TRBD2 (6 bases). Germline lookup yields CDR1 SGHRS and CDR2 YFSETQ. V was shortened by 0 bases and J by 0 bases, with 10 bases between the two germline ends. CDR3 size: 16 residues. The CDR3 loop reads CASSLGGRRSYNEQFF. The CDR3 DNA reads as TGCGCCAGCAGCTTGGGGGGGAGGCGCTCCTACAATGAGCAGTTCTTC.

This clonotype has at least ten counts. V and J are TRBV29-1 and TRBJ2-3, with 13 bases identical to TRBD2. Per the germline V gene, CDR1 is SQVTM and CDR2 is ANQGSEA. V dropped 3 bases and J dropped 14; count of bases not matched to a gene: 5. The CDR3 runs to 12 residues. CDR3: CSVDGLAGAGYF. The CDR3 DNA reads TGCAGCGTTGACGGACTAGCGGGAGCGGGGTATTTT.

The genes are TRBV20-1 and TRBJ2-3; D might be TRBD1 (6 bases). The CDR3 is 13 residues long. The germline V gene encodes CDR1 DFQATT and CDR2 SNEGSKA (reference sequence). V was shortened by 7 bases and J by 2 bases, with 13 bases between the two germline ends. The CDR3 reads CSETGWNTDTQYF. As DNA, the CDR3 is TGCAGTGAAACAGGGTGGAACACAGATACGCAGTATTTT.

This clonotype has more than one count but fewer than ten. The chain employs TRBV28 and TRBJ2-7; D unclear. The germline gives CDR1 MDHEN, CDR2 SYDVKM. The CDR3 totals 14 residues. Deletions cut 5 bases from V and 2 bases from J, with 13 bases between. The CDR3 sequence: CASSPKTNPYEQYF. In DNA, the CDR3 is TGTGCCAGCAGTCCCAAAACTAATCCCTACGAGCAGTACTTC.

In its sample, this clonotype was seen many times. CDR3 protein: CASSHELTTGELFF. The DNA of the CDR3 is TGCGCCAGCAGCCACGAGCTAACCACCGGGGAGCTGTTTTTT. The V call is TRBV4-3, the J call TRBJ2-2, with no clear D. Deletions cut 3 bases from V and 4 bases from J, with 9 bases between. CDR1 LGHNA and CDR2 YSLEER come from the germline V gene. This CDR3 is built from 14 residues.

This rearrangement joins TRBV20-1 to TRBJ2-7, with 7 bases that match TRBD1. Trimming cost V 0 bases and J 7 bases; bases outside gene matches: 15. CDR3 length: 16 amino acids. Germline V gene data show CDR1 as DFQATT and CDR2 as SNEGSKA (reference sequence). The CDR3, as DNA: TGCAGTGCTAGAGATCGATTGACAGGGTTGGTGAAAGAGCAGTACTTC. This codes for CSARDRLTGLVKEQYF.

Many counts were recorded for this clonotype. V is TRBV7-2 and J is TRBJ2-5; D is unclear. Deletions cut 1 base from V and 4 bases from J, with 4 bases between. This CDR3 comprises 12 residues. Germline CDR1 and CDR2: SGHTA and FQGNSA. The CDR3 spells CASSLVTETQYF. CDR3 coding DNA: TGTGCCAGCAGCTTAGTGACAGAGACCCAGTACTTC.

This clonotype has more than one count but fewer than ten. CDR3 amino acids: CASSYGRGSSPLHF. In DNA, the CDR3 is TGTGCCAGCAGTTACGGCCGAGGAAGTTCACCCCTCCACTTT. J is TRBJ1-6 and V is TRBV6-5; D is unresolved. The germline gives CDR1 MNHEY, CDR2 SVGAGI. The CDR3 sequence is 14 residues long. Trimming shortened V by 2 bases and J by 9 bases, and 11 bases separated the two germline ends.

This clonotype was found a few times. This chain uses TRBV5-5 with TRBJ2-7; TRBD2 is a possible D gene (5 bases). The germline CDR1 and CDR2 sequences are SGHKS and YYEKEE (reference sequence). This CDR3 has 15 amino acids. Trimming cost V 1 base and J 6 bases, with 17 bases left between them. The CDR3 DNA reads as TGTGCCAGCAGCTTGTTGGAGGACGTAAGCGGCGAGCAGTACTTC. Its protein product is CASSLLEDVSGEQYF.

V and J are TRBV6-5 and TRBJ2-5; D perhaps matches TRBD1 (6 bases). Germline CDR1 MNHEY, CDR2 SVGAGI. The V gene lost 1 base and the J gene lost 4 bases, with 10 bases spanning the gap. The CDR3 consists of 14 residues. CDR3 sequence: CASSYLARGETQYF. CDR3 in DNA: TGTGCCAGCAGTTACTTGGCCAGGGGAGAGACCCAGTACTTC.

There are many counts of this clonotype. The chain is built from TRBV5-1 and TRBJ1-5; the match to TRBD1 covers 9 bases. V dropped 4 bases and J dropped 1; count of bases not matched to a gene: 3. The CDR3 length is 15 residues. The germline CDR1 and CDR2 sequences are SGHRS and YFSETQ. For the CDR3, the DNA is TGCGCCAGCAGCAACGGGACAGGGAGCAATCAGCCCCAGCATTTT. Translated, it gives CASSNGTGSNQPQHF.

This clonotype has more than one count but fewer than ten. The gene calls are TRBV28 and TRBJ2-6; D call uncertain. CDR1 is MDHEN, CDR2 SYDVKM, per germline. The CDR3 runs 12 residues. V was shortened by 6 bases and J by 6 bases, with 6 bases between the two germline ends. Here the CDR3 reads CASSRSANVLTF. The CDR3 nucleotides are TGTGCCAGCAGCCGTTCGGCCAACGTCCTGACTTTC.

This clonotype was seen a handful of times. The chain carries TRBV7-2 and TRBJ2-6, with D uncertain. The V end lost 5 bases, the J end lost 0 bases, and 14 bases lay between the germline ends. There are 17 residues in the CDR3. Germline values: CDR1 SGHTA, CDR2 FQGNSA. Here the CDR3 reads CASSPSVKSSGANVLTF. In nucleotides, the CDR3 is TGTGCCAGCAGCCCGTCTGTAAAGAGCTCTGGGGCCAACGTCCTGACTTTC.

CDR3 DNA: TGCAGTGCTAGAGTGGGGACAGGGAGCCAGCCCCAGCATTTT. Translated, it gives CSARVGTGSQPQHF. V gene TRBV20-1 combines with J gene TRBJ1-5; 9 nucleotides agree with TRBD1. Germline V lookup: CDR1 DFQATT, CDR2 SNEGSKA (reference sequence). The CDR3 extends over 14 amino acids. The junction had 5 bases not matched to a gene; V was cut back by 1 base and J by 7 bases.

This chain connects TRBV7-2 to TRBJ1-1; D unresolved. Trimming shortened V by 5 bases and J by 4 bases, and 17 bases separated the two germline ends. Germline CDR1 and CDR2: SGHTA and FQGNSA. The CDR3 is made up of 15 amino acids. CDR3 loop: CASSPLSGSSTEAFF. CDR3 nucleotides: TGTGCCAGCAGCCCTCTATCGGGCAGTAGCACTGAAGCTTTCTTT.

A few counts support this clonotype. The chain couples TRBV20-1 to TRBJ2-3; D tentatively reads TRBD1 or TRBD2 (6 bases each). V was cut by 7 bases and J by 2 bases, with 16 bases left in between. The CDR3 consists of 14 residues. Germline lookup yields CDR1 DFQATT and CDR2 SNEGSKA (reference sequence). The CDR3 bases are TGCAGTGTTACCACGGGGGCAAACACAGATACGCAGTATTTT. It encodes CSVTTGANTDTQYF.

This clonotype was detected many times. CDR3 nucleotides: TGTGCCAGCAGCTTAATGGGGGTTAACTATGGCTACACCTTC. Protein sequence: CASSLMGVNYGYTF. The chain employs TRBV12-3 or TRBV12-4 and TRBJ1-2; a possible D gene is TRBD1 (5 bases). The CDR3 length is 14 residues. V dropped 6 bases and J dropped 1 base, with 12 bases sitting between them.

The chain couples TRBV6-5 to TRBJ1-6, with D hard to call. The CDR3 spans 17 residues. Germline V gene sequence: CDR1 MNHEY, CDR2 SVGAGI. Trimming shortened V by 0 bases and J by 0 bases, and 9 bases separated the two germline ends. CDR3 sequence (DNA): TGTGCCAGCAGTTACTCGACGCGTCGCTCCTATAATTCACCCCTCCACTTT. It yields the protein CASSYSTRRSYNSPLHF.

V gene TRBV4-3 combines with J gene TRBJ1-2; TRBD1 might be the D (5 bases). Trimming took off 0 bases at V and 4 bases at J, with 15 bases between the two ends. Germline V lookup: CDR1 LGHNA, CDR2 YSLEER. This CDR3 region has 16 residues. The CDR3 nucleotides are TGCGCCAGCAGCCAAGAAGTATCAGGGCTCGGCTATGGCTACACCTTC. This encodes CASSQEVSGLGYGYTF.

This clonotype appeared a few times. The rearrangement uses TRBV20-1 and TRBJ2-1; TRBD2 aligns across 13 bases. CDR3 size: 17 residues. Germline-derived CDR1 and CDR2 are DFQATT and SNEGSKA (reference sequence). V trimming: 1 base; J trimming: 8 bases; junction bases outside the gene matches: 11. The chain's CDR3 is CSARVTPGLAGLDEQFF. Written as DNA, the CDR3 is TGCAGTGCTAGAGTCACTCCGGGACTAGCGGGACTGGATGAGCAGTTCTTC.